Below, one T cell receptor (beta chain) is given with its context. Its specificity is unknown. The data derive from a study of CD8 T cells in ankylosing spondylitis. Notes on the study in general: Enrichment of disease-linked clones was reportedly significant in matched ankylosing spondylitis synovial fluid. It appeared that ankylosing spondylitis blood was characterized by a TCR beta motif of several highly homologous variants.

The V end lost 3 bases, the J end lost 1 base, and 18 bases lay between the germline ends. The germline gives CDR1 MDHEN, CDR2 SYDVKM. This CDR3 has 17 residues. TCRdb fed the 5' RACE reads into MiXCR, producing one record per CDR3 protein. The data contain roughly 150,000 distinct CDR3 sequences, about a third of them seen just once; the ten biggest clones take up 6%. The sample consisted of synovial fluid, either unsorted or a sorted T cell fraction (not recorded which). V gene TRBV28 combines with J gene TRBJ1-1; a possible D gene is TRBD1 (6 bases). This TCR derives from a male donor with ankylosing spondylitis. The CDR3 is CASSFSGGSDRNTEAFF. The CDR3 nucleotides are TGTGCCAGCAGTTTCTCGGGGGGCAGTGATAGGAACACTGAAGCTTTCTTT.